This TCR beta chain derives from a study of T-cell reconstitution after alpha-beta-depleted transplantation in children. Study-wide points: Surviving recipient T cells and intrathymic progenitors accounted for some patients' high TCRbeta diversity at day 60. Among T cells one year after transplant, newly produced cells accounted for most counts and diversity. Reportedly, alpha-beta T cells present about two months post-transplant originated from several hundred expanded clones of graft origin.

Unique molecular identifiers tagged the TCRbeta library. Each CDR3 protein is one row after TCRdb ran MiXCR on the PCR reads. The data show fewer than 550,000 distinct CDR3 sequences, about an eighth seen once. The CDR3 spans 18 residues. There are a few counts of this clonotype. Antigen unknown. At one end the junction does not follow the germline gene, possibly because of a read error. The sequence derives from a female patient aged 2 to 10 who had a stem cell transplant for aplastic anemia, so the T cells may come from the graft donor. Sequenced material: PBMCs, mostly from graft donor cells, taken 180 days after TCRalphabeta/CD19-depleted stem cell transplant. The genes are TRBV12-3 or TRBV12-4 and TRBJ2-7; 13 bases map to TRBD2. The DNA for the CDR3 is TGTACCAGCAGTCCTTATCCGGGACTAGCGGGGAGCTCCTACGAGCAGTACTTC. Protein product: CTSSPYPGLAGSSYEQYF.